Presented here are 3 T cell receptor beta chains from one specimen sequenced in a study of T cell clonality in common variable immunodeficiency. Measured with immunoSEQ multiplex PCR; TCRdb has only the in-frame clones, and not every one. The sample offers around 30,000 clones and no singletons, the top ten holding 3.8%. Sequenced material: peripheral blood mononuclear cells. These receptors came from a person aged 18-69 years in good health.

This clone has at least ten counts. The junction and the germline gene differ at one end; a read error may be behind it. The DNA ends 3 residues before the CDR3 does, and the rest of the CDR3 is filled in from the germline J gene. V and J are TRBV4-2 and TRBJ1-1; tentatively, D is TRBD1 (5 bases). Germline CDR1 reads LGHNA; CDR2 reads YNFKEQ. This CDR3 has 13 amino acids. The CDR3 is CASSIRTGAEAFF. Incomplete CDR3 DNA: TGCGCCAGCAGCATTCGGACGGGGGCTGAA.

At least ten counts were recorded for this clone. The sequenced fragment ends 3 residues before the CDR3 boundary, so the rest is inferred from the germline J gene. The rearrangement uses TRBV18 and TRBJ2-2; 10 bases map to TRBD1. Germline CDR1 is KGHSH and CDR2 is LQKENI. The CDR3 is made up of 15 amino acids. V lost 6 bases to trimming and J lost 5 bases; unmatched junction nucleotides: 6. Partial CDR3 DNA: TGTGCCAGCTCTCCCGACAGGGGGCATACCGGGGAG. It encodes CASSPDRGHTGE. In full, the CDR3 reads CASSPDRGHTGELFF. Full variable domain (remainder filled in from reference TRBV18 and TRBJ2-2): NAGVMQNPRHLVRRRGQEARLRCSPMKGHSHVYWYRQLPEEGLKFMVYLQKENIIDESGMPKERFSAEFPKEGPSILRIQQVVRGDSAAYFCASSPDRGHTGELFFGEGSRLTVL.

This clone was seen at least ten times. CDR3 bases read: TGTGCCAGCAGCTTACCACAGGATGGC. This codes for CASSLPQDG. The CDR3 in its entirety is CASSLPQDGYTF. This chain joins TRBV7-8 and TRBJ1-2; D perhaps matches TRBD1 (5 bases). The CDR3 goes on 3 residues after the read ends, and that part is filled in from the germline J gene. Looked up from germline, CDR1 is SGHVS and CDR2 is FQNEAQ. The CDR3 totals 12 residues. Trimming stripped 2 bases from V and 6 bases from J, with 7 bases between.